This TCR beta chain derives from a study of CD8 T cells in ankylosing spondylitis. Study-wide points: It was reported that disease-linked clones were significantly enriched in matched ankylosing spondylitis synovial fluid.

Quantitative molecular-barcoded 5'-RACE generated the TCR beta libraries. TCRdb reprocessed the 5' RACE reads with MiXCR, giving one entry per CDR3 protein. The table shows some 40,000 distinct CDR3 sequences, with 10% occurring only once. This clonotype has at least ten counts. Its antigen is not identified. Germline V gene lookup returns CDR1 SGHRS and CDR2 YFSETQ. The CDR3 length is 12 residues. V dropped 0 bases and J dropped 4 bases, with 3 bases sitting between them. V is TRBV5-1 and J is TRBJ2-3; D gene ambiguous. The sequencing input was blood, either unsorted or a sorted T cell fraction (not recorded which). This sequence was found in a male donor with ankylosing spondylitis or in good health (not recorded which). The CDR3 loop reads CASSLVADTQYF. The CDR3 bases are TGCGCCAGCAGCTTGGTAGCAGATACGCAGTATTTT.